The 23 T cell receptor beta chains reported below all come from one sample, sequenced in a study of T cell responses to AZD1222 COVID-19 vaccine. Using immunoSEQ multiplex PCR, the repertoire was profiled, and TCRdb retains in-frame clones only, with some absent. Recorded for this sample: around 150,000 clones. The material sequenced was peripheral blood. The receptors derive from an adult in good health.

Here the CDR3 DNA reads TGTGCCAGCAGTTCCCTGGGACAGAGGAACACTGAAGCTTTCTTT. It codes for CASSSLGQRNTEAFF. This chain joins TRBV6-5 and TRBJ1-1, with 7 bases matching TRBD1. Germline V CDR1 and CDR2: MNHEY, SVGAGI. With V trimmed by 4 bases and J by 1 base, 6 bases remained unmatched. The CDR3 consists of 15 residues.

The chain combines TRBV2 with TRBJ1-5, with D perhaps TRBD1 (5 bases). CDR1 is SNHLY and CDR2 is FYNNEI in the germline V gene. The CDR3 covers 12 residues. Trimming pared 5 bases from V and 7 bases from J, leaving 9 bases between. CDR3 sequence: CASSSNRQPQHF. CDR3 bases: TGTGCCAGCAGTTCCAACAGGCAGCCCCAGCATTTT.

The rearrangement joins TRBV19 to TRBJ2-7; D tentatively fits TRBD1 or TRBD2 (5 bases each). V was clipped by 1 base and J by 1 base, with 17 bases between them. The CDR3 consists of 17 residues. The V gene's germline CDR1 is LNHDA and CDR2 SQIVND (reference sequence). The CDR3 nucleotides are TGTGCCAGTAGTATAGGGGAAAGGGGACGGTCATCCTACGAGCAGTACTTC. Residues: CASSIGERGRSSYEQYF.

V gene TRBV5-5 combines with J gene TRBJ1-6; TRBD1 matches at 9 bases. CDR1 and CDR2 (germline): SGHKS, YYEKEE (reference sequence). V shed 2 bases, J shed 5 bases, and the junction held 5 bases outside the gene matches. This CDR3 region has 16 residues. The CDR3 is CASSFDRGSDNSPLHF. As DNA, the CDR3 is TGTGCCAGCAGCTTCGACAGGGGGTCGGATAATTCACCCCTCCACTTT.

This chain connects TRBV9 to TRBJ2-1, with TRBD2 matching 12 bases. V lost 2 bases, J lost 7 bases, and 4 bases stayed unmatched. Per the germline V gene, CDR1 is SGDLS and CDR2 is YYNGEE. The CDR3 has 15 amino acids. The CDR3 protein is CASSVTSGGWNEQFF. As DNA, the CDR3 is TGTGCCAGCAGCGTCACTAGCGGGGGGTGGAATGAGCAGTTCTTC.

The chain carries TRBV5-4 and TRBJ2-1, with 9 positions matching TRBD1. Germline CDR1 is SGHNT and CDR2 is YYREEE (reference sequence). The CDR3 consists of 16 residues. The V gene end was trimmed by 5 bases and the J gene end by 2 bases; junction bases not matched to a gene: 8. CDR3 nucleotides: TGTGCCAGCAGTACAACAGGGGGCGCGCCCTACAATGAGCAGTTCTTC. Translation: CASSTTGGAPYNEQFF.

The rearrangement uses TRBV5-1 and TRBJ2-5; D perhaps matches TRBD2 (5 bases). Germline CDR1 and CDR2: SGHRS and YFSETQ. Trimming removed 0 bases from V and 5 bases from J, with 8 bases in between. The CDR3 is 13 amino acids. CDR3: CASSLGGLETQYF. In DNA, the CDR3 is TGCGCCAGCAGCTTGGGAGGGCTGGAGACCCAGTACTTC.

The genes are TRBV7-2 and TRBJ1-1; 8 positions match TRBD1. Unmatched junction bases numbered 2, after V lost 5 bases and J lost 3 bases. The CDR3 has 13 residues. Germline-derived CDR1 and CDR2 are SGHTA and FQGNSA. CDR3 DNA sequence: TGTGCCAGCAGCGCGACAGGGGACACTGAAGCTTTCTTT. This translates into CASSATGDTEAFF.

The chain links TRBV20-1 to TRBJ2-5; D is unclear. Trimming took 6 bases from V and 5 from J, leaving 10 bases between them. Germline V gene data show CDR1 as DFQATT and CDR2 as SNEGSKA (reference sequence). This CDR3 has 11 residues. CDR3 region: CSAKLRETQYF. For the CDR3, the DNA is TGCAGTGCAAAACTCAGGGAGACCCAGTACTTC.

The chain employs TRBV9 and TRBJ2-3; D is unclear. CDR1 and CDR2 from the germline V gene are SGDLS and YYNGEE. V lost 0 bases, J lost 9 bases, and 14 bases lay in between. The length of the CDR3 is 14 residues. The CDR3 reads CASSVGNLFPTQYF. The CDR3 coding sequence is TGTGCCAGCAGCGTAGGCAACCTTTTTCCAACGCAGTATTTT.

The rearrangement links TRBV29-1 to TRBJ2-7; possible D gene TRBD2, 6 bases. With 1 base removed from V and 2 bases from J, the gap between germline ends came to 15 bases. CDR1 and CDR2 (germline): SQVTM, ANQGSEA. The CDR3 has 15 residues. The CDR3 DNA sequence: TGCAGCGTTGAAGGGGGGGACCGGAACCCCTACGAGCAGTACTTC. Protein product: CSVEGGDRNPYEQYF.

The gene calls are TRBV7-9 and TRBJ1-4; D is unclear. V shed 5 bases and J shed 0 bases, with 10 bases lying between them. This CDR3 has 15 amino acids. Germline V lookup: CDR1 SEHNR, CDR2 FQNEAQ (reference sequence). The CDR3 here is CASSPLRATNEKLFF. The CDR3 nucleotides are TGTGCCAGCAGCCCCCTCCGCGCAACTAATGAAAAACTGTTTTTT.

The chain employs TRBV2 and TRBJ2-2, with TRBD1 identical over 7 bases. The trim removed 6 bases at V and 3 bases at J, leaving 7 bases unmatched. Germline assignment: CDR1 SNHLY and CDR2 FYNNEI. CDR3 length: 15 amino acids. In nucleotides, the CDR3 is TGTGCCAGCAGCCACAGGGGATCCGACACCGGGGAGCTGTTTTTT. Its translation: CASSHRGSDTGELFF.

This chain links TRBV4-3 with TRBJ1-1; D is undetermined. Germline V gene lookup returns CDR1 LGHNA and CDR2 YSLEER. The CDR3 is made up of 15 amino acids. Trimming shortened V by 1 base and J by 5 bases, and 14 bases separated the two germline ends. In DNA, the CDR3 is TGCGCCAGCAGCCAAGGTTGGAGGGCGGAAACTGAAGCTTTCTTT. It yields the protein CASSQGWRAETEAFF.

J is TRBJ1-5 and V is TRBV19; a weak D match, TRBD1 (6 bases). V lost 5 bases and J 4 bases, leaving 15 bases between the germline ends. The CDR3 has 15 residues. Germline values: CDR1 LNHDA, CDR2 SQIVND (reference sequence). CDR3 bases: TGTGCCAGTAGTCAGGGGAACAGGCGTAATCAGCCCCAGCATTTT. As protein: CASSQGNRRNQPQHF.

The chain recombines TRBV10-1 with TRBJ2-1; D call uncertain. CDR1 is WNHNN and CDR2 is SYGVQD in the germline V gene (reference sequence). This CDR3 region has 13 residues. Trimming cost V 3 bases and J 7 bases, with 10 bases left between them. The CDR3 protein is CASSDRLGNEQFF. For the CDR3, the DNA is TGCGCCAGCAGTGATAGATTGGGGAATGAGCAGTTCTTC.

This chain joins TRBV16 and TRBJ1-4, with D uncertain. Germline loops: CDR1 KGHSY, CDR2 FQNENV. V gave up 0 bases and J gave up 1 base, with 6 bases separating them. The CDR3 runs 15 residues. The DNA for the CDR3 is TGTGCCAGCAGCCAATCACGGGGAACTAATGAAAAACTGTTTTTT. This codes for CASSQSRGTNEKLFF. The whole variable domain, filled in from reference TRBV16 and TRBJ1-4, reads GEEVAQTPKHLVRGEGQKAKLYCAPIKGHSYVFWYQQVLKNEFKFLISFQNENVFDETGMPKERFSAKCLPNSPCSLEIQATKLEDSAVYFCASSQSRGTNEKLFFGSGTQLSVL.

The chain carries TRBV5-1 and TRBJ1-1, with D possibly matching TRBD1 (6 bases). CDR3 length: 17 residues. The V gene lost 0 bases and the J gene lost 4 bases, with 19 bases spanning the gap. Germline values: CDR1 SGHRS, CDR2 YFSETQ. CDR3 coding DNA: TGCGCCAGCAGCTTGGATCCGGGGGCGGGTCATGGCACTGAAGCTTTCTTT. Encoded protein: CASSLDPGAGHGTEAFF.

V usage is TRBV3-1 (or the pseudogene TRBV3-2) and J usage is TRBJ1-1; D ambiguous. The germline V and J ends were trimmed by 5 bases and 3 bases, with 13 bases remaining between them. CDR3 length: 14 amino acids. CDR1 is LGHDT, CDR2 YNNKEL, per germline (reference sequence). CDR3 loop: CASSIRLEDTEAFF. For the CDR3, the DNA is TGTGCCAGCAGCATCCGGTTGGAGGACACTGAAGCTTTCTTT.

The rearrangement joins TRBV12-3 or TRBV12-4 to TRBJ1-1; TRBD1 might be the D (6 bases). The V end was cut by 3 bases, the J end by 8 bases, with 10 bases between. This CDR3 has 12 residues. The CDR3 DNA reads TGTGCCAGCAGTTTTGGGGGCGTCGAAGCTTTCTTT. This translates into CASSFGGVEAFF.

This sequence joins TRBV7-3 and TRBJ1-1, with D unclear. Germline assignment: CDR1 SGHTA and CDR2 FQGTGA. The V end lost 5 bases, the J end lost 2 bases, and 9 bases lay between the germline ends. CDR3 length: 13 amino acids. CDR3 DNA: TGTGCCAGCAGCCGAGGACCAAACACTGAAGCTTTCTTT. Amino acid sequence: CASSRGPNTEAFF.

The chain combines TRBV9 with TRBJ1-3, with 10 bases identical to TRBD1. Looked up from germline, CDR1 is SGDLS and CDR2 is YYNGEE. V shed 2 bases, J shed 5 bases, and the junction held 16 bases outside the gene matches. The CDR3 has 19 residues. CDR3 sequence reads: CASSVSPGQGPSLRNTIYF. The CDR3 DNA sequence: TGTGCCAGCAGCGTCTCCCCGGGACAGGGGCCCTCGCTGAGAAACACCATATATTTT.

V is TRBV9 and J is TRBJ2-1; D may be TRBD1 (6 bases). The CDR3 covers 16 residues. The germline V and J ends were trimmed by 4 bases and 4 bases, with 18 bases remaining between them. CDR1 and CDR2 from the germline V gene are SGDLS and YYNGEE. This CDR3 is CASSFRDTKTYNEQFF. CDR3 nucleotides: TGTGCCAGCAGCTTCCGGGACACTAAAACTTACAATGAGCAGTTCTTC.